These T cell receptor beta chains were read from a single sample in a study of graft-versus-host responses after intestinal transplantation. Sequencing was performed with immunoSEQ multiplex PCR; in TCRdb, only in-frame clones are kept and a portion is missing. Of some 76,000 clones listed, 87% are singletons. Antigen specificity for these receptors is unknown. This sample comprised unstimulated CD8+ T cells sorted from spleen or lymph node cells, obtained before transplant. The source is a human donor who was the organ donor for an intestinal transplant. CDR3s include the opening cysteine and the closing phenylalanine or tryptophan. A D gene is named only where the DNA matches it firmly. Some rows mark clone size as missing; the rest say once, few, many or name a class of expanded clone.

j_gene: TRBJ1-1
abundance: -
v_gene: TRBV27
d_gene: -
CDR3nt: TGTGCCAGCAGCTGGACATCAGGTCTATGGAACACTGAAGCTTTCTTT
CDR3aa: CASSWTSGLWNTEAFF

j_gene: TRBJ1-4
abundance: -
v_gene: TRBV2
d_gene: -
CDR3nt: TGTGCCAGCAGTGGCGGGCGAACTAATGAAAAACTGTTTTTT
CDR3aa: CASSGGRTNEKLFF

j_gene: TRBJ1-2
abundance: -
v_gene: TRBV5-1
d_gene: -
CDR3nt: TGCGCCAGCAGCTTGGGTAACTATGGCTACACCTTC
CDR3aa: CASSLGNYGYTF

j_gene: TRBJ1-4
abundance: few
v_gene: TRBV28
d_gene: -
CDR3nt: TGTGCCAGCAGTCAACTGTTTTTT
CDR3aa: CASSQLFF

j_gene: TRBJ2-2
abundance: -
v_gene: TRBV7-9
d_gene: -
CDR3nt: TGTGCCAGCAGCCCAAGGTTAGGCACCGGGGAGCTGTTTTTT
CDR3aa: CASSPRLGTGELFF

j_gene: TRBJ2-7
abundance: -
v_gene: TRBV4-1
d_gene: -
CDR3nt: TGCGCCAGCAGCCAAAACACAGGTAGCTCCTACGAGCAGTACTTC
CDR3aa: CASSQNTGSSYEQYF

j_gene: TRBJ1-2
abundance: -
v_gene: TRBV7-9
d_gene: TRBD1
CDR3nt: TGTGCCAGCAGCGAGGGGACAGGGAACTATGGCTACACCTTC
CDR3aa: CASSEGTGNYGYTF

j_gene: TRBJ1-6
abundance: -
v_gene: TRBV27
d_gene: TRBD1
CDR3nt: TGTGCCAGCAGTTCCTGGGACAGCGTCGGCGATAGATCACCCCTCCACTTT
CDR3aa: CASSSWDSVGDRSPLHF

j_gene: TRBJ1-1
abundance: -
v_gene: TRBV6-1
d_gene: -
CDR3nt: TGTGCCAGCAGGGACTTGACTGAAGCTTTCTTT
CDR3aa: CASRDLTEAFF

j_gene: TRBJ2-5
abundance: -
v_gene: TRBV11-2
d_gene: TRBD2
CDR3nt: TGTGCCAGCAGGAAAGCGGGGGGGCGGGAGACCCAGTACTTC
CDR3aa: CASRKAGGRETQYF

j_gene: TRBJ2-7
abundance: -
v_gene: TRBV13
d_gene: -
CDR3nt: TGTGCCAGCAGCTCCGGGACTTCGACCTACGAGCAGTACTTC
CDR3aa: CASSSGTSTYEQYF

j_gene: TRBJ2-3
abundance: -
v_gene: TRBV9
d_gene: -
CDR3nt: TGTGCCAGCAGCGTAGGATCTCTAGCGATCACAGATACGCAGTATTTT
CDR3aa: CASSVGSLAITDTQYF

j_gene: TRBJ2-7
abundance: -
v_gene: TRBV11-2
d_gene: TRBD2
CDR3nt: TGTGCCAGCAGCTTAGTCCCGCGGGGGTCCTCCTACGAGCAGTACTTC
CDR3aa: CASSLVPRGSSYEQYF

j_gene: TRBJ2-1
abundance: -
v_gene: TRBV9
d_gene: TRBD1
CDR3nt: TGTGCCAGCAGCGGTCAGACAGGGTTTGATGAGCAGTTCTTC
CDR3aa: CASSGQTGFDEQFF

j_gene: TRBJ2-7
abundance: -
v_gene: TRBV20-1
d_gene: -
CDR3nt: TGCAGTGCTAACATCTACGAGCAGTACTTC
CDR3aa: CSANIYEQYF

j_gene: TRBJ1-5
abundance: few
v_gene: TRBV10-1
d_gene: -
CDR3nt: TGCGCCCCAGAGGGGGAGAGCAATCAGCCCCAGCATTTT
CDR3aa: CAPEGESNQPQHF

j_gene: TRBJ2-1
abundance: -
v_gene: TRBV5-4
d_gene: -
CDR3nt: TGTGCCAGCAGCTTGGGGGACACGAAGTACAATGAGCAGTTCTTC
CDR3aa: CASSLGDTKYNEQFF

j_gene: TRBJ2-6
abundance: few
v_gene: TRBV19
d_gene: -
CDR3nt: TGTGCCAGTAGTATAGAGACAGGAACTGGGGCCAACGTCCTGACTTTC
CDR3aa: CASSIETGTGANVLTF

j_gene: TRBJ1-2
abundance: -
v_gene: TRBV2
d_gene: -
CDR3nt: TGTGCCGGAAGGCGGGGAGACTATGGCTACACCTTC
CDR3aa: CAGRRGDYGYTF

j_gene: TRBJ2-7
abundance: -
v_gene: TRBV4-1
d_gene: -
CDR3nt: TGCGCCAGCAGCCAAGATCTCACAGGGCGCTCCTACGAGCAGTACTTC
CDR3aa: CASSQDLTGRSYEQYF

j_gene: TRBJ1-2
abundance: -
v_gene: TRBV4-1
d_gene: TRBD1
CDR3nt: TGCGCCAGCAGCCAAGAAGGGACAGACTATGGCTACACCTTC
CDR3aa: CASSQEGTDYGYTF

j_gene: TRBJ2-1
abundance: few
v_gene: TRBV6-4
d_gene: TRBD2
CDR3nt: TGTGCCAGCGGGACTAGCGGGGAAAAAGGGGAGCAGTTCTTC
CDR3aa: CASGTSGEKGEQFF

j_gene: TRBJ2-7
abundance: few
v_gene: TRBV6-1
d_gene: TRBD2
CDR3nt: TGTGCCAGCAGTGAAAGGCCTAGCGGGGGTTACGAGCAGTACTTC
CDR3aa: CASSERPSGGYEQYF

j_gene: TRBJ1-2
abundance: -
v_gene: TRBV6-1
d_gene: -
CDR3nt: TGTGCCATCATAAGAGGGTTAGGCTACACCTTC
CDR3aa: CAIIRGLGYTF

j_gene: TRBJ1-1
abundance: few
v_gene: TRBV6-4
d_gene: -
CDR3nt: TGTGCCAGCAGTTACGCGGGTCAACGGGGCCACACTGAAGCTTTCTTT
CDR3aa: CASSYAGQRGHTEAFF

j_gene: TRBJ2-2
abundance: once
v_gene: TRBV2
d_gene: -
CDR3nt: TGTGCCATCCGGACTGCGAACACCGGGGAGCTGTTTTTT
CDR3aa: CAIRTANTGELFF

j_gene: TRBJ1-4
abundance: -
v_gene: TRBV6-5
d_gene: -
CDR3nt: TGTGCCAGCAGTTACTCGATGGCGAGAAATAATGAAAAACTGTTTTTT
CDR3aa: CASSYSMARNNEKLFF

j_gene: TRBJ1-1
abundance: once
v_gene: TRBV4-1
d_gene: -
CDR3nt: TGCGCCAGCAGCCAAGCTGGGGAAAAGAACACTGAAGCTTTCTTT
CDR3aa: CASSQAGEKNTEAFF

j_gene: TRBJ2-1
abundance: -
v_gene: TRBV10-1
d_gene: -
CDR3nt: TGCGCCACCAGCCCTCTCATAGGGCAGTACAATGAGCAGTTCTTC
CDR3aa: CATSPLIGQYNEQFF

j_gene: TRBJ1-2
abundance: once
v_gene: TRBV7-9
d_gene: -
CDR3nt: TGTGCCAGCAGCCCCCGTGGGGGTCCCCTACATGGCTACACCTTC
CDR3aa: CASSPRGGPLHGYTF

j_gene: TRBJ1-3
abundance: once
v_gene: TRBV30
d_gene: -
CDR3nt: TGTGCCTGGAGTGGGACACATGGAAACACCATATATTTT
CDR3aa: CAWSGTHGNTIYF

j_gene: TRBJ1-2
abundance: -
v_gene: TRBV27
d_gene: -
CDR3nt: TGTGCCAGCAGTCATAGTGGTGGCTACACCTTC
CDR3aa: CASSHSGGYTF

j_gene: TRBJ2-7
abundance: -
v_gene: TRBV7-2
d_gene: -
CDR3nt: TGTGCCAGCAGCTTAGGACGACTCCTAAGGCAGTACTTC
CDR3aa: CASSLGRLLRQYF

j_gene: TRBJ2-3
abundance: -
v_gene: TRBV6-5
d_gene: -
CDR3nt: TGTGCCAGCAAACAGACAGTGTCTTCGGCAGATACGCAGTATTTT
CDR3aa: CASKQTVSSADTQYF

j_gene: TRBJ2-5
abundance: -
v_gene: TRBV30
d_gene: -
CDR3nt: TGTGCCTGGAGTGTAGACTCCCAAGAGACCCAGTACTTC
CDR3aa: CAWSVDSQETQYF

j_gene: TRBJ2-3
abundance: few
v_gene: TRBV2
d_gene: -
CDR3nt: TGTGCCAGCGGATTACAGTTGGATTTT
CDR3aa: CASGLQLDF

j_gene: TRBJ2-1
abundance: -
v_gene: TRBV7-9
d_gene: TRBD1
CDR3nt: TGTGCCAGCAGCCTAGGGACAGGGGAAAAAGAGCAGTTCTTC
CDR3aa: CASSLGTGEKEQFF

j_gene: TRBJ1-1
abundance: -
v_gene: TRBV5-6
d_gene: TRBD1
CDR3nt: TGTGCCAGCACCTTCGGGACAGGGGGGACTGAAGCTTTCTTT
CDR3aa: CASTFGTGGTEAFF

j_gene: TRBJ1-2
abundance: -
v_gene: TRBV7-9
d_gene: TRBD1
CDR3nt: TGTGCCAGCAGCTTCGACAGGGGGGTCTATGGCTACACCTTC
CDR3aa: CASSFDRGVYGYTF

j_gene: TRBJ2-2
abundance: -
v_gene: TRBV2
d_gene: -
CDR3nt: TGTGCCTCTTCACCCCCCATCACCGGGGAGCTGTTTTTT
CDR3aa: CASSPPITGELFF

j_gene: TRBJ1-2
abundance: -
v_gene: TRBV21-1
d_gene: -
CDR3nt: TGTGCCGGACAGGGTGGCTACACCTTC
CDR3aa: CAGQGGYTF

j_gene: TRBJ1-1
abundance: -
v_gene: TRBV27
d_gene: -
CDR3nt: TGTGCCAGCAGTTTGGGACGAGAAGCTTTCTTT
CDR3aa: CASSLGREAFF

j_gene: TRBJ2-7
abundance: -
v_gene: TRBV7-2
d_gene: -
CDR3nt: TGTGCCAGCAGCTTCGCAGGCAGCTACGAGCAGTACTTC
CDR3aa: CASSFAGSYEQYF

j_gene: TRBJ1-5
abundance: -
v_gene: TRBV6-5
d_gene: -
CDR3nt: TGTGCCAGCAGGAACAGGGCTAGCAATCAGCCCCAGCATTTT
CDR3aa: CASRNRASNQPQHF

j_gene: TRBJ2-2
abundance: few
v_gene: TRBV7-9
d_gene: -
CDR3nt: TGTGCCAGCAGCGAACGGGCTTACACCGGGGAGCTGTTTTTT
CDR3aa: CASSERAYTGELFF

j_gene: TRBJ1-5
abundance: -
v_gene: TRBV4-1
d_gene: -
CDR3nt: TGCGCCAGCAGCCAAGAAAGGTATGGGCCCCAGCATTTT
CDR3aa: CASSQERYGPQHF

j_gene: TRBJ2-7
abundance: -
v_gene: TRBV7-9
d_gene: TRBD2
CDR3nt: TGTGCCAGCAGCCGACCGACTAGCGGGTCCTACGAGCAGTACTTC
CDR3aa: CASSRPTSGSYEQYF

j_gene: TRBJ2-1
abundance: -
v_gene: TRBV7-2
d_gene: -
CDR3nt: TGTGCCAGCAGCTTTTCTTACCGGGACCCCAGGCCCGATGAGCAGTTCTTC
CDR3aa: CASSFSYRDPRPDEQFF

j_gene: TRBJ2-3
abundance: -
v_gene: TRBV28
d_gene: -
CDR3nt: TGTGCCAGCAGTACTCTGTCGGGACACGCGTTGCTATGGGATACGCAGTATTTT
CDR3aa: CASSTLSGHALLWDTQYF

j_gene: TRBJ1-4
abundance: -
v_gene: TRBV19
d_gene: -
CDR3nt: TGTGCCAGTAACGCCCCCCGAGAAAAACTGTTTTTT
CDR3aa: CASNAPREKLFF

j_gene: TRBJ2-3
abundance: -
v_gene: TRBV27
d_gene: TRBD2
CDR3nt: TGTGCCAGCAGTTATAGCGGGGGTAGCACAGATACGCAGTATTTT
CDR3aa: CASSYSGGSTDTQYF

j_gene: TRBJ2-7
abundance: -
v_gene: TRBV5-4
d_gene: TRBD1
CDR3nt: TGTGCCAGCAGCTGGACAGGGGGGTACGAGCAGTACTTC
CDR3aa: CASSWTGGYEQYF

j_gene: TRBJ1-1
abundance: once
v_gene: TRBV5-6
d_gene: -
CDR3nt: TGTGCCAGCAGCCCGAGTGGTGGTATCGGCACTGAAGCTTTCTTT
CDR3aa: CASSPSGGIGTEAFF

j_gene: TRBJ1-2
abundance: -
v_gene: TRBV4-2
d_gene: -
CDR3nt: TGTGCCAGCAGCCAAGAGGGAAATTATGGCTACACCTTC
CDR3aa: CASSQEGNYGYTF

j_gene: TRBJ2-7
abundance: -
v_gene: TRBV4-1
d_gene: -
CDR3nt: TGCGCCAGCAGCCAAGAATCGAACTCCTACTATTACGAGCAGTACTTC
CDR3aa: CASSQESNSYYYEQYF

j_gene: TRBJ1-6
abundance: few
v_gene: TRBV10-3
d_gene: -
CDR3nt: TGTGCCATCAGTCCCGGGAGCTCCTATAATTCACCCCTCCACTTT
CDR3aa: CAISPGSSYNSPLHF

j_gene: TRBJ2-3
abundance: -
v_gene: TRBV2
d_gene: TRBD2
CDR3nt: TGTGCCGTCTCCTCCGGAGTAATAGCGGGGGGGCCTACAGATACGCAGTATTTT
CDR3aa: CAVSSGVIAGGPTDTQYF